These 4 T cell receptor beta chains were sequenced from one sample in a study of blood T cell repertoires in COVID-19. Sequencing was performed with immunoSEQ multiplex PCR; in TCRdb, only in-frame clones are kept and a portion is missing. The sample has around 320,000 clones, 88% seen once; the top ten hold roughly 6.9%. The specimen was peripheral blood. These receptors were obtained from a woman in her twenties or thirties who had recovered from COVID-19.

CDR3 in amino acids: CASSLGPGIMAFF. The CDR3 DNA is TGTGCCAGCAGCCTAGGACCGGGGATAATGGCTTTCTTT. The rearrangement links TRBV12-3 or TRBV12-4 to TRBJ1-1; the D is unclear. The length of the CDR3 is 13 residues. V dropped 6 bases and J dropped 11 bases, with 19 bases sitting between them.

This clone showed up just once. This chain joins TRBV28 and TRBJ2-1, with 10 bases identical to TRBD1. J gave up 3 bases and V 4 bases, and 15 bases lay outside the gene matches. Germline loops: CDR1 MDHEN, CDR2 SYDVKM. The CDR3 runs to 19 residues. Written as DNA, the CDR3 is TGTGCCAGCAGTTCCGTTACTCCGGGACAGGGGAGATTCTACAATGAGCAGTTCTTC. This codes for CASSSVTPGQGRFYNEQFF. Together with reference TRBV28 and TRBJ2-1, the CDR3 gives the full variable domain: DVKVTQSSRYLVKRTGEKVFLECVQDMDHENMFWYRQDPGLGLRLIYFSYDVKMKEKGDIPEGYSVSREKKERFSLILESASTNQTSMYLCASSSVTPGQGRFYNEQFFGPGTRLTVL.

The chain carries TRBV7-2 and TRBJ1-6, with D hard to call. Germline-derived CDR1 and CDR2 are SGHTA and FQGNSA. CDR3 length: 13 amino acids. Deletions cut 5 bases from V and 3 bases from J, with 5 bases between. The CDR3 sequence: CASSLYYNSPLHF. DNA for the CDR3: TGTGCCAGCAGCCTTTACTATAATTCACCCCTCCACTTT.

V gene TRBV5-6 combines with J gene TRBJ1-1; TRBD1 aligns across 7 bases. Trimming removed 2 bases from V and 5 bases from J; junction bases left unmatched: 9. The CDR3 runs to 15 residues. Germline CDR1 reads SGHDT; CDR2 reads YYEEEE. In DNA, the CDR3 is TGTGCCAGCAGCTTAGAGGGGGCTTGGAGGACTGAAGCTTTCTTT. Protein sequence: CASSLEGAWRTEAFF.